This TCR beta chain was recovered during a study of human T cells and chemical hapten exposure. Study findings and constraints: With patch test score, the counts of PT1 expanded TCRs showed a positive correlation. Every donor had alopecia, and their immune response may therefore differ from healthy people's. Sensitization with DPC brought no change to TCRs above 1 in 1000 in frequency.

This clonotype has just a few counts. Its antigen is not identified. CDR3 length: 14 residues. With 4 bases clipped from V and 3 bases from J, the junction kept 3 bases outside the gene matches. Germline CDR1 and CDR2: LGHNT and FRNRAP. TCRdb passed the RACE reads through MiXCR, listing each CDR3 protein once. The sample lists fewer than 350,000 distinct CDR3 sequences, approximately 7.5% occurring once. Time point defined: pre-sensitization, week 0. Treatment of the sample: therapeutic diphenylcyclopropenone sensitization with weekly scalp DPC. Sample donors consisted of patients with alopecia, aged 18 to 70 years, who were suitable for DPC.

This specimen consisted of whole blood, obtained in connection with sensitization to the hapten diphenylcyclopropenone (DPC). The source of this sequence is a man younger than 35 with alopecia areata. Some clones in this sample may be carry-over from other donors' samples. The V call is TRBV12-5, the J call TRBJ2-5; the match to TRBD2 covers 9 bases. Written as DNA, the CDR3 is TGTGCTAGTGGTTCCAAGCGGGGGGAAGAGACCCAGTACTTC. It translates to CASGSKRGEETQYF.